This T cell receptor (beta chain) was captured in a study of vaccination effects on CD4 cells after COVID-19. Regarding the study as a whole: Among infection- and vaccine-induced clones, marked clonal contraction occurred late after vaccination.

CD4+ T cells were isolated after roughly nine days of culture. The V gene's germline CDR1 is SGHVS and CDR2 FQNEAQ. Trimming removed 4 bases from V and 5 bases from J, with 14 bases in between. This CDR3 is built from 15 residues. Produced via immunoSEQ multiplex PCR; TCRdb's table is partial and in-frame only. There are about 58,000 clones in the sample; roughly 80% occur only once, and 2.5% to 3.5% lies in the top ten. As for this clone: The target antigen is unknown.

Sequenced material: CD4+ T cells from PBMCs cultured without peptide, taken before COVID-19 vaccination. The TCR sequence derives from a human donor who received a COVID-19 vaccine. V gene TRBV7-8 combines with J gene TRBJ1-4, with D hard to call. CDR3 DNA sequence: TGTGCCAGCAGCTCTAAGAGTAGCCTAAATGAAAAACTGTTTTTT. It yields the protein CASSSKSSLNEKLFF.